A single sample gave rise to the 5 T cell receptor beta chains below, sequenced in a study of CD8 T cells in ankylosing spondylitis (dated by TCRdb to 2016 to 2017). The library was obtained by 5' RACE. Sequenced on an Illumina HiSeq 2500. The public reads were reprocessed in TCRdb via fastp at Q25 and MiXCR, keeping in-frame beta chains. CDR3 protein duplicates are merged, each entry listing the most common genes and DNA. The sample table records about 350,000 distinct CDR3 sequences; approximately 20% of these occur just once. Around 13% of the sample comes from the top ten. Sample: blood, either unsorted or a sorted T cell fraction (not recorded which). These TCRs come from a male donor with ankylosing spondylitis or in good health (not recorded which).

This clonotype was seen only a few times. The CDR3, as DNA: TGTGCCAGCAGTTACGGACAGGCCACCTACAATGAGCAGTTCTTC. Encoded protein: CASSYGQATYNEQFF. The chain couples TRBV6-2 or TRBV6-3 to TRBJ2-1; TRBD1 agrees at 7 bases. This CDR3 is 15 amino acids long. Germline CDR1 is MNHEY and CDR2 is SVGEGT. J gave up 2 bases and V 2 bases, and 3 bases lay outside the gene matches.

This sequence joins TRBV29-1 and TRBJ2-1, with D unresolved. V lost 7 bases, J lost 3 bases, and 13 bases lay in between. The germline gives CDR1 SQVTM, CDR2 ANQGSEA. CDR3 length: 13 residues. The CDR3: CSATLIGYNEQFF. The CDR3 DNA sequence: TGCAGCGCAACACTTATCGGCTACAATGAGCAGTTCTTC.

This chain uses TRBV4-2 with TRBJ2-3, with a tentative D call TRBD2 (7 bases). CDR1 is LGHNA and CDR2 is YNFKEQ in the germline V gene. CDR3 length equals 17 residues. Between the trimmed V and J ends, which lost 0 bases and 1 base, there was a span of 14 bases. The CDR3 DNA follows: TGTGCCAGCAGCCAAGATGGCACGGGGGGCCGCACAGATACGCAGTATTTT. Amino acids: CASSQDGTGGRTDTQYF.

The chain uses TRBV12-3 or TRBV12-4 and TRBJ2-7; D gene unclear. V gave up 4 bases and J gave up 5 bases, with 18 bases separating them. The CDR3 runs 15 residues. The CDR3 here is CASSSDPRKDDEQYF. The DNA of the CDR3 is TGTGCCAGCAGTTCAGATCCTAGGAAGGATGACGAGCAGTACTTC.

CDR3 sequence reads: CSVEGRGSYNEQFF. The CDR3 DNA is TGCAGCGTTGAAGGCAGGGGCTCCTACAATGAGCAGTTCTTC. The chain links TRBV29-1 to TRBJ2-1; D is perhaps TRBD1 (6 bases). CDR3 length: 14 residues. The V gene lost 1 base and the J gene lost 0 bases, with 7 bases spanning the gap. Germline lookup yields CDR1 SQVTM and CDR2 ANQGSEA.